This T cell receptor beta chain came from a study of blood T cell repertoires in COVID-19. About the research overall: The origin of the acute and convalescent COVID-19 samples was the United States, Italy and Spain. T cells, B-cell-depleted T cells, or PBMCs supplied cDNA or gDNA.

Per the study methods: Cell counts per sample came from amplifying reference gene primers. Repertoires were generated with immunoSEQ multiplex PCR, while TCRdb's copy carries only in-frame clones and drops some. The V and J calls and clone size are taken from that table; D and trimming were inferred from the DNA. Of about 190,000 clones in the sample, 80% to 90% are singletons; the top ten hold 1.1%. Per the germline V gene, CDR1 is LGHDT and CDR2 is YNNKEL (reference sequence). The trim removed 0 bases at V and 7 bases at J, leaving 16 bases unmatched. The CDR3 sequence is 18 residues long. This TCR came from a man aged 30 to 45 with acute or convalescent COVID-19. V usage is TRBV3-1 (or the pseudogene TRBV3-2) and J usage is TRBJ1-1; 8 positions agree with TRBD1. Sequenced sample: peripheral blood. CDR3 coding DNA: TGTGCCAGCAGCCAAGATATTCGGGCAGGGGGCGCTGAGGGTGAAGCTTTCTTT. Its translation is CASSQDIRAGGAEGEAFF.